Each of the 5 T cell receptor beta chains below was sequenced from the same sample in a study of regulatory T cells in long-lasting Graves disease. Construction of the TCR beta libraries employed iRepertoire HTBI primers in conjunction with Arm-PCR of CDR3 regions. TCRdb re-analysed the multiplex PCR reads in MiXCR, keeping a single row per CDR3 protein. Of 680,000 or so distinct CDR3 sequences listed, 16% are singletons. Time point here: newly diagnosed GD, antithyroid drugs for less than 3 months. Preparation of the TCR library used RNA extracted from PBMCs. These data were also reused for a study on T cells in Graves' hyperthyroidism and ophthalmopathy.

Sequences were derived from peripheral blood mononuclear cells (PBMCs), sampled at new diagnosis, from a patient treated with antithyroid drugs. The source is a young woman with Graves disease.

This clonotype was seen a handful of times. V usage is TRBV28 and J usage is TRBJ1-2; D unclear. V was clipped by 7 bases and J by 0 bases, with 21 bases between them. Germline CDR1 and CDR2: MDHEN and SYDVKM. CDR3 size: 17 residues. The CDR3 loop is CASTPSFLGYSNYGYTF. The DNA of the CDR3 is TGTGCCAGCACCCCCTCCTTCTTGGGTTACTCTAACTATGGCTACACCTTC.

This clonotype showed up many times. The rearrangement uses TRBV6-2 or TRBV6-3 and TRBJ2-7; unclear D gene. The germline gives CDR1 MNHEY, CDR2 SVGEGT. Between the trimmed V and J ends, which lost 2 bases and 2 bases, there was a span of 10 bases. The CDR3 runs to 14 residues. In DNA form, the CDR3 reads TGTGCCAGCAGTTACAACCGAGGCCCCTACGAGCAGTACTTC. It encodes CASSYNRGPYEQYF.

This clonotype was seen only once. It may be a read error: a sequence one base away is much more abundant. The chain combines TRBV29-1 with TRBJ2-2, with TRBD2 as a possible D gene (5 bases). There are 13 residues in the CDR3. Trimming removed 7 bases at V and 0 bases at J, with 9 bases between. CDR1 and CDR2 (germline): SQVTM, ANQGSEA. The CDR3 DNA is TGCAGCGCCGGGATATCGAACACCGGGGAGCTGTTTTTT. It yields the protein CSAGISNTGELFF.

This clonotype turned up a few times. The V call is TRBV20-1, the J call TRBJ2-7; possibly TRBD1 or TRBD2 for D (5 bases each). V was cut by 6 bases and J by 7 bases, with 19 bases left in between. Germline values: CDR1 DFQATT, CDR2 SNEGSKA (reference sequence). The CDR3 is made up of 13 amino acids. CDR3 DNA sequence: TGCAGTGCCCCGGGACGTGCATTGTTAGAGCAGTACTTC. Translating it yields CSAPGRALLEQYF.

The chain joins TRBV28 to TRBJ2-1; TRBD2 aligns across 12 bases. Per the germline V gene, CDR1 is MDHEN and CDR2 is SYDVKM. The CDR3 contains 15 residues. Trimming cost V 8 bases and J 8 bases; bases outside gene matches: 10. In nucleotides, the CDR3 is TGTGCCAGCCACCCCCTAGCGGGGGGGCCCCATGAGCAGTTCTTC. Translating gives CASHPLAGGPHEQFF.